The text below deals with one T cell receptor (beta chain). Its antigen is not identified. This record comes from a study of T cell responses to AZD1222 COVID-19 vaccine. Here immunoSEQ multiplex PCR was the method, and the copy in TCRdb shows in-frame clones only, minus some. The table records some 150,000 clones, 75% to 90% of them present only once. Whole-study findings and limits: Nearly half of spike-specific TCRs reportedly target variant regions that are unmutated in the B.1.351 and B.1.1.7 variants.

The clonotype was recovered from an adult in good health. Source: peripheral blood, taken on day 0 of MenACWY control vaccination.

The CDR3 sequence is CATSPRRGGYTF. In DNA form, the CDR3 reads TGTGCCACCAGCCCCAGGAGGGGTGGCTACACCTTC. The rearrangement uses TRBV15 and TRBJ1-2, with D possibly TRBD1 on 5 matching bases. Per germline, CDR1 LNHNV and CDR2 YYDKDF (reference sequence). The ends were cut back, 5 bases at V and 7 bases at J, with 11 bases in the middle. The length of the CDR3 is 12 residues.